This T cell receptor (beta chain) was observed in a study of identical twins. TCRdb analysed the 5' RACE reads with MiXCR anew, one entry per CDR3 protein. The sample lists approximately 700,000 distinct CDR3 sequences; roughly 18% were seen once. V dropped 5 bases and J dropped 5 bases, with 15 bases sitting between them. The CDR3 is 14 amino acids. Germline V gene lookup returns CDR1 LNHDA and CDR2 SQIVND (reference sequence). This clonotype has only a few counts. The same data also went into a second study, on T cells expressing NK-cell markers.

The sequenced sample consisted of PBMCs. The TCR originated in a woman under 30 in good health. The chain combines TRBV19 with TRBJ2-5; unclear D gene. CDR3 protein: CASSPTQNGETQYF. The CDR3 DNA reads TGTGCCAGTAGTCCGACTCAAAACGGGGAGACCCAGTACTTC.